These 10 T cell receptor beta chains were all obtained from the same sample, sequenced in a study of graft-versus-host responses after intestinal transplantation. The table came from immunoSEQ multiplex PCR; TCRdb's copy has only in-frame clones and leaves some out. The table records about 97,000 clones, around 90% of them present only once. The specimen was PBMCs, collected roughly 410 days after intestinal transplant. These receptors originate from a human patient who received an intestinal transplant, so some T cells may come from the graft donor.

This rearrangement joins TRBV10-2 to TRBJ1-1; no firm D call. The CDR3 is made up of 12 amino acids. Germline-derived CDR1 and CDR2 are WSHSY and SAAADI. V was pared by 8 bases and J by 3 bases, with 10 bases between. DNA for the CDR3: TGCGCCAGCGGCTTCGGTGACACTGAAGCTTTCTTT. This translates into CASGFGDTEAFF.

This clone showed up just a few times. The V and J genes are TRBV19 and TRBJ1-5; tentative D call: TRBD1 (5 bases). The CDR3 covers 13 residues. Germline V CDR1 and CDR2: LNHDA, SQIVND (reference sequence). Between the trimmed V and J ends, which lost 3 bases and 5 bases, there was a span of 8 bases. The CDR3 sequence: CASSIMGDQPQHF. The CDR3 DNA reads TGTGCCAGTAGTATTATGGGGGATCAGCCCCAGCATTTT.

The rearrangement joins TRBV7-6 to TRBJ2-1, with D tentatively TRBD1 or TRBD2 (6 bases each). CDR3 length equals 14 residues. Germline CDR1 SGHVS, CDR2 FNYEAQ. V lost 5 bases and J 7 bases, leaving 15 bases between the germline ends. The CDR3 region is CASSRGGPVNEQFF. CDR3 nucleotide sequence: TGTGCCAGCAGCCGAGGGGGGCCAGTAAATGAGCAGTTCTTC.

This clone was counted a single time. CDR3 region: CASSQDPQAGLASTQYF. The CDR3 coding sequence is TGCGCCAGCAGCCAAGATCCCCAAGCGGGGCTTGCCTCTACGCAGTATTTT. The J gene is TRBJ2-3, the V gene TRBV4-1; 7 positions match TRBD2. CDR3 size: 17 residues. From germline, CDR1 is MGHRA and CDR2 YSYEKL. The trim removed 0 bases at V and 8 bases at J, leaving 14 bases unmatched.

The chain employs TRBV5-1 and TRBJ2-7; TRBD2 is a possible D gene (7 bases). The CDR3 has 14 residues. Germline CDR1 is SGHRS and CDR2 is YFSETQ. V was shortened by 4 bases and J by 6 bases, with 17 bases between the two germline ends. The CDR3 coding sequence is TGCGCCAGCAGCCTGGGAGGGGGAGTGGGCGAGCAGTACTTC. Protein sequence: CASSLGGGVGEQYF. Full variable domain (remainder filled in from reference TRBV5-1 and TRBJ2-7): KAGVTQTPRYLIKTRGQQVTLSCSPISGHRSVSWYQQTPGQGLQFLFEYFSETQRNKGNFPGRFSGRQFSNSRSEMNVSTLELGDSALYLCASSLGGGVGEQYFGPGTRLTVT.

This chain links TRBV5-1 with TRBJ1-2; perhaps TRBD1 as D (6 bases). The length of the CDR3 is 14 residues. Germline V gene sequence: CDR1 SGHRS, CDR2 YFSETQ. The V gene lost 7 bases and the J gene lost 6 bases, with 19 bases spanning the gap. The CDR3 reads CASHPTGPANGYTF. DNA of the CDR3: TGCGCCAGCCACCCGACAGGCCCGGCCAATGGCTACACCTTC.

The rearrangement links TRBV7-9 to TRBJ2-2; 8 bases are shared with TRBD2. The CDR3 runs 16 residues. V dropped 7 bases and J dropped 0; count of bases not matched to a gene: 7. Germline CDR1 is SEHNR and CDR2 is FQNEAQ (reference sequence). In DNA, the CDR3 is TGTGCCAGCACCACGTCGGGGGGGTCGAACACCGGGGAGCTGTTTTTT. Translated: CASTTSGGSNTGELFF. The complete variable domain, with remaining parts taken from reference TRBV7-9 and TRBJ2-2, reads DTGVSQNPRHKITKRGQNVTFRCDPISEHNRLYWYRQTLGQGPEFLTYFQNEAQLEKSRLLSDRFSAERPKGSFSTLEIQRTEQGDSAMYLCASTTSGGSNTGELFFGEGSRLTVL.

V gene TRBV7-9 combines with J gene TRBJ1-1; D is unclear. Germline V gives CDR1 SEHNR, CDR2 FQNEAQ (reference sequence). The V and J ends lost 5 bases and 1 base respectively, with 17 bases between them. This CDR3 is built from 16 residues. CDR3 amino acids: CASSPSPGLGNTEAFF. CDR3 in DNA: TGTGCCAGCAGCCCTAGCCCCGGGCTGGGGAACACTGAAGCTTTCTTT.

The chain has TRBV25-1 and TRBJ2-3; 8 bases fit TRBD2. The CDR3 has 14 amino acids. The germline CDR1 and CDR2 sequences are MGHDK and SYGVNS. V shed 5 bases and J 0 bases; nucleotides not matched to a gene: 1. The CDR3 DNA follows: TGTGCCAGCAGTAGCGGGGGTAGCACAGATACGCAGTATTTT. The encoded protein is CASSSGGSTDTQYF.

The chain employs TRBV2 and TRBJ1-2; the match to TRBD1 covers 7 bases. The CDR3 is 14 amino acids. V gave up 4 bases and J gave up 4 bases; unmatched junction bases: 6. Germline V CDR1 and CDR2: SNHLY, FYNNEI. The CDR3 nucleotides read TGTGCCAGCAGTGGAGGACAGGACCTCTATGGCTACACCTTC. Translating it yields CASSGGQDLYGYTF. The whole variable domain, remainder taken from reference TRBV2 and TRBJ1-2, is EPEVTQTPSHQVTQMGQEVILRCVPISNHLYFYWYRQILGQKVEFLVSFYNNEISEKSEIFDDQFSVERPDGSNFTLKIRSTKLEDSAMYFCASSGGQDLYGYTFGSGTRLTVV.